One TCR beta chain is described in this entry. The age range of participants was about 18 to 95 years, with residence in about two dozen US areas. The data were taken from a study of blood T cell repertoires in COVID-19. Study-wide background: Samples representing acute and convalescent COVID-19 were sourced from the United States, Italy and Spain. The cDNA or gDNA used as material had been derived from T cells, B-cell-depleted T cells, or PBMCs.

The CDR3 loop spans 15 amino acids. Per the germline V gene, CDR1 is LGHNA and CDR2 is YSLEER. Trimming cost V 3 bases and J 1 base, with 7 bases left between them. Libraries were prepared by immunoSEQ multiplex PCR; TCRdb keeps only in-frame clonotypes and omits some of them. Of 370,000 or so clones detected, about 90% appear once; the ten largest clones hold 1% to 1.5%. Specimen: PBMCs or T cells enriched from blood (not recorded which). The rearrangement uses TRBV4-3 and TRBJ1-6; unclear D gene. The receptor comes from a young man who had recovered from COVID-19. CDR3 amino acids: CASSHEKSYNSPLHF. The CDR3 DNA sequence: TGCGCCAGCAGCCATGAGAAATCCTATAATTCACCCCTCCACTTT.